The 27 T cell receptor beta chains below come from one sample, sequenced in a study of blood T cell repertoires in COVID-19. Repertoires were generated with immunoSEQ multiplex PCR, while TCRdb's copy carries only in-frame clones and drops some. The sample comprises about 64,000 clones, more than 75% of which are singletons, and approximately 15% rests with the top ten. Sequencing was carried out using peripheral blood. The receptors were gathered from a man in his fifties or sixties with COVID-19, enrolled during active disease.

This clone was detected once. The chain carries TRBV19 and TRBJ2-7, with D maybe TRBD1 (6 bases). Germline CDR1 reads LNHDA; CDR2 reads SQIVND (reference sequence). Trimming cost V 9 bases and J 3 bases, with 15 bases left between them. The CDR3 runs 13 residues. CDR3 bases: TGTGCCAGCCCTACAGGGTCCGACTACGAGCAGTACTTC. Its protein product is CASPTGSDYEQYF.

The chain couples TRBV12-3 or TRBV12-4 to TRBJ1-2; a possible D gene is TRBD1 (5 bases). The CDR3 runs 13 residues. V lost 8 bases and J 7 bases, leaving 17 bases between the germline ends. For the CDR3, the DNA is TGTGCCAGCGGACTACCCCCCCAGGGTGGCTACACCTTC. Encoded protein: CASGLPPQGGYTF.

The chain links TRBV5-1 to TRBJ1-4; 8 bases are a match to TRBD1. This CDR3 is 14 amino acids long. Trimming at V came to 0 bases and at J to 7 bases, leaving 2 bases not matched to a gene. Germline V gene sequence: CDR1 SGHRS, CDR2 YFSETQ. The CDR3 DNA reads TGCGCCAGCAGCTTGGGGACAGGGCCTGAAAAACTGTTTTTT. This translates into CASSLGTGPEKLFF.

DNA for the CDR3: TGTGCCAGCAGCTTAGGACGAGGCATCCAAGAGACCCAGTACTTC. It translates to CASSLGRGIQETQYF. The chain carries TRBV7-2 and TRBJ2-5; D gene ambiguous. Germline V lookup: CDR1 SGHTA, CDR2 FQGNSA. The CDR3 covers 15 residues. Trimming cost V 1 base and J 1 base, with 10 bases left between them.

This clone was seen just once. This chain links TRBV30 with TRBJ1-6; 7 bases are a match to TRBD1. J gave up 6 bases and V 2 bases, and 4 bases lay outside the gene matches. In germline, CDR1 is GTSNPN, CDR2 SVGIG (reference sequence). The CDR3 covers 14 residues. Here the CDR3 DNA reads TGTGCCTGGAGTATGACAGGGATTAATTCACCCCTCCACTTT. It is translated as CAWSMTGINSPLHF.

This chain connects TRBV7-9 to TRBJ2-5; D is possibly TRBD2 (5 bases). Looked up from germline, CDR1 is SEHNR and CDR2 is FQNEAQ (reference sequence). V was cut by 5 bases and J by 5 bases, with 12 bases left in between. This CDR3 region has 13 residues. The CDR3 region has the DNA TGTGCCAGCAGCCCGGACTGGGCTGAGACCCAGTACTTC. Residues: CASSPDWAETQYF.

The chain carries TRBV18 and TRBJ1-4; D gene ambiguous. The CDR3 loop spans 15 amino acids. V was shortened by 0 bases and J by 3 bases, with 8 bases between the two germline ends. Germline V CDR1 and CDR2: KGHSH, LQKENI. CDR3 in amino acids: CASSPPARPNEKLFF. The CDR3 region has the DNA TGTGCCAGCTCACCACCGGCCAGGCCTAATGAAAAACTGTTTTTT. The variable domain in full, with the rest retrieved from reference TRBV18 and TRBJ1-4, is NAGVMQNPRHLVRRRGQEARLRCSPMKGHSHVYWYRQLPEEGLKFMVYLQKENIIDESGMPKERFSAEFPKEGPSILRIQQVVRGDSAAYFCASSPPARPNEKLFFGSGTQLSVL.

V usage is TRBV11-3 and J usage is TRBJ2-1; 9 bases are shared with TRBD2. Germline V CDR1 and CDR2: SGHNT, YENEEA. J was trimmed by 10 bases and V by 3 bases; bases with no gene match: 13. This CDR3 spans 16 amino acids. CDR3 coding DNA: TGTGCCAGCAGCTTCCCCGGTTTAGCGGGAGCAGGGGAGCAGTTCTTC. This translates into CASSFPGLAGAGEQFF.

The chain is built from TRBV6-1 and TRBJ1-2; D remains unclear. The CDR3 has 11 residues. Trimming removed 2 bases from V and 8 bases from J, with 6 bases in between. Germline V CDR1 and CDR2: MNHNS, SASEGT. CDR3 loop: CASSETMGYTF. The CDR3 region has the DNA TGTGCCAGCAGTGAAACTATGGGCTACACCTTC.

The chain carries TRBV5-4 and TRBJ2-1; TRBD2 agrees at 13 bases. CDR3 length equals 18 residues. In germline, CDR1 is SGHNT, CDR2 YYREEE (reference sequence). Trimming removed 0 bases from V and 4 bases from J; junction bases left unmatched: 7. CDR3 sequence (DNA): TGTGCCAGCAGCTTGGGACTAGCGGGGGGAAAGGGGTACAATGAGCAGTTCTTC. Residues: CASSLGLAGGKGYNEQFF.

This clone has more than one count but fewer than ten. This chain links TRBV7-3 with TRBJ2-6; maybe TRBD1 (6 bases). This CDR3 region has 17 residues. The germline V gene has CDR1 SGHTA and CDR2 FQGTGA. Trimming took off 5 bases at V and 4 bases at J, with 18 bases between the two ends. CDR3 sequence (DNA): TGTGCCAGCAGCAAACTGGTCAACAGGGCAGGGGCCAACGTCCTGACTTTC. It yields the protein CASSKLVNRAGANVLTF. Full variable domain (rest looked up from reference TRBV7-3 and TRBJ2-6): GAGVSQTPSNKVTEKGKYVELRCDPISGHTALYWYRQSLGQGPEFLIYFQGTGAADDSGLPNDRFFAVRPEGSVSTLKIQRTERGDSAVYLCASSKLVNRAGANVLTFGAGSRLTVL.

The V call is TRBV5-4, the J call TRBJ2-2; the D is unclear. Germline lookup yields CDR1 SGHNT and CDR2 YYREEE (reference sequence). The CDR3 runs to 16 residues. V lost 8 bases and J 0 bases, leaving 17 bases between the germline ends. CDR3 amino acids: CASTVTTGTNTGELFF. For the CDR3, the DNA is TGTGCCAGTACGGTAACTACCGGAACGAACACCGGGGAGCTGTTTTTT.

The chain employs TRBV7-9 and TRBJ2-1, with 7 bases fitting TRBD1. CDR1 SEHNR and CDR2 FQNEAQ come from the germline V gene (reference sequence). Germline trimming cut 0 bases from V and 8 bases from J; bases unmatched to any gene: 10. The CDR3 runs 16 residues. CDR3 protein: CASSLATGRSKDEQFF. The CDR3, as DNA: TGTGCCAGCAGCTTAGCGACAGGGAGAAGCAAAGATGAGCAGTTCTTC.

The chain joins TRBV10-1 to TRBJ2-7; TRBD1 is a possible D gene (7 bases). There are 12 residues in the CDR3. Trimming pared 4 bases from V and 6 bases from J, leaving 10 bases between. The germline V gene encodes CDR1 WNHNN and CDR2 SYGVQD (reference sequence). The CDR3 here is CASSGQGGEQYF. CDR3 in DNA: TGCGCCAGCAGTGGTCAGGGGGGCGAGCAGTACTTC.

The chain carries TRBV3-1 (or the pseudogene TRBV3-2) and TRBJ2-5; no definite D call. The CDR3 is 13 amino acids. CDR1 LGHDT and CDR2 YNNKEL come from the germline V gene (reference sequence). Trimming removed 4 bases from V and 5 bases from J, with 11 bases in between. The CDR3, as DNA: TGTGCCAGCAGCCCGATGGTCCAGGAGACCCAGTACTTC. This translates into CASSPMVQETQYF.

V usage is TRBV19 and J usage is TRBJ2-1; D is unresolved. V dropped 0 bases and J dropped 9 bases, with 15 bases sitting between them. The length of the CDR3 is 15 residues. The germline gives CDR1 LNHDA, CDR2 SQIVND (reference sequence). In nucleotides, the CDR3 is TGTGCCAGTAGTATAGAACCGTTCGCTGCGGCTGAGCAGTTCTTC. Its translation is CASSIEPFAAAEQFF. The whole variable domain, remainder taken from reference TRBV19 and TRBJ2-1, is DGGITQSPKYLFRKEGQNVTLSCEQNLNHDAMYWYRQDPGQGLRLIYYSQIVNDFQKGDIAEGYSVSREKKESFPLTVTSAQKNPTAFYLCASSIEPFAAAEQFFGPGTRLTVL.

This clone was seen only once. The chain joins TRBV3-1 (or the pseudogene TRBV3-2) to TRBJ2-2, with 10 bases identical to TRBD2. This CDR3 is 17 amino acids long. The V and J ends lost 4 bases and 1 base, in that order; junction bases with no gene match: 6. From germline, CDR1 is LGHDT and CDR2 YNNKEL (reference sequence). The CDR3 is CASSLAGGDLNTGELFF. The CDR3 bases are TGTGCCAGCAGCCTAGCGGGAGGTGACTTGAACACCGGGGAGCTGTTTTTT.

This sequence joins TRBV5-4 and TRBJ1-5; a possible D gene is TRBD1 (5 bases). The CDR3 has 14 residues. Germline-derived CDR1 and CDR2 are SGHNT and YYREEE (reference sequence). V lost 2 bases, J lost 0 bases, and 6 bases lay in between. This CDR3 is CASSLQDSNQPQHF. CDR3 sequence (DNA): TGTGCCAGCAGCTTACAGGATAGCAATCAGCCCCAGCATTTT. The full variable domain, completed using reference TRBV5-4 and TRBJ1-5, is ETGVTQSPTHLIKTRGQQVTLRCSSQSGHNTVSWYQQALGQGPQFIFQYYREEENGRGNFPPRFSGLQFPNYSSELNVNALELDDSALYLCASSLQDSNQPQHFGDGTRLSIL.

V usage is TRBV19 and J usage is TRBJ2-6; D may be TRBD1 (6 bases). CDR3 length: 16 residues. Germline-derived CDR1 and CDR2 are LNHDA and SQIVND (reference sequence). Trimming took 6 bases from V and 2 from J, leaving 14 bases between them. DNA of the CDR3: TGTGCCAGTAGCCCCCGCAGGGGTGCTGGGGCCAACGTCCTGACTTTC. Translated, it gives CASSPRRGAGANVLTF.

The chain links TRBV2 to TRBJ2-2; possible D gene TRBD1, 5 bases. Germline loops: CDR1 SNHLY, CDR2 FYNNEI. V gave up 8 bases and J gave up 0 bases, with 16 bases separating them. This CDR3 spans 16 amino acids. The CDR3 DNA is TGTGCCAGCTTGCCTGACAGCTACGCGAACACCGGGGAGCTGTTTTTT. Translation: CASLPDSYANTGELFF.

This chain uses TRBV6-5 with TRBJ2-1; D might be TRBD1 (6 bases). Germline V gene data show CDR1 as MNHEY and CDR2 as SVGAGI. This CDR3 comprises 11 residues. V dropped 8 bases and J dropped 10 bases, with 12 bases sitting between them. CDR3 sequence reads: CASGYRDEQFF. In DNA, the CDR3 is TGTGCCAGCGGGTACAGGGACGAGCAGTTCTTC.

The chain employs TRBV4-1 and TRBJ2-3, with a possible D match to TRBD2 (5 bases). The CDR3 length is 17 residues. V lost 0 bases, J lost 2 bases, and 15 bases lay in between. Per the germline V gene, CDR1 is MGHRA and CDR2 is YSYEKL. The CDR3 DNA reads TGCGCCAGCAGCCAAGATCGGCAAGCGGAGGCCACAGATACGCAGTATTTT. Amino acids: CASSQDRQAEATDTQYF.

V gene TRBV28 combines with J gene TRBJ1-5; D is undetermined. The CDR3 consists of 12 residues. Germline CDR1 and CDR2: MDHEN and SYDVKM. V shed 5 bases and J shed 10 bases, with 12 bases lying between them. This chain's CDR3 is CASSPLVGPQHF. The CDR3 DNA sequence: TGTGCCAGCAGTCCGCTAGTTGGACCCCAGCATTTT.

This clone was counted between two and nine times. J is TRBJ2-5 and V is TRBV18; possible D gene TRBD1, 6 bases. CDR3 length: 15 amino acids. Trimming removed 1 base at V and 0 bases at J, with 9 bases between. Germline values: CDR1 KGHSH, CDR2 LQKENI. The CDR3 is CASSPRSGDQETQYF. In nucleotides, the CDR3 is TGTGCCAGCTCACCACGCTCAGGGGACCAAGAGACCCAGTACTTC.

The chain joins TRBV2 to TRBJ1-2, with 7 positions matching TRBD1. Losses at the gene ends were 7 bases for V and 6 bases for J; bases not matched to a gene: 11. This CDR3 has 14 amino acids. Germline values: CDR1 SNHLY, CDR2 FYNNEI. CDR3 sequence reads: CASTEDRDADGYTF. As DNA, the CDR3 is TGTGCCAGCACAGAAGACAGGGATGCGGATGGCTACACCTTC.

The J gene is TRBJ1-1, the V gene TRBV7-3; D call uncertain. The V gene's germline CDR1 is SGHTA and CDR2 FQGTGA. This CDR3 comprises 13 residues. V dropped 0 bases and J dropped 4 bases, with 6 bases sitting between them. The CDR3 DNA reads as TGTGCCAGCAGCTTAACCCCCCTCACTGAAGCTTTCTTT. Its translation is CASSLTPLTEAFF.

The V gene is TRBV9, the J gene TRBJ2-5; possible D gene TRBD2, 6 bases. CDR1 SGDLS and CDR2 YYNGEE come from the germline V gene. This CDR3 contains 14 residues. The V and J ends lost 4 bases and 3 bases respectively, with 13 bases between them. The CDR3 coding sequence is TGTGCCAGCAGCTCGTCTAGCGCAGAAGAGACCCAGTACTTC. Encoded protein: CASSSSSAEETQYF.